What follows are 20 T cell receptor beta chains derived from one specimen sequenced in a study of T cell changes during pregnancy in multiple sclerosis. TCRdb's copy holds only in-frame clones and misses some; the assay was immunoSEQ multiplex PCR. The top ten clones hold around 5.4% of a sample with tens of thousands of clones, around 90% of them seen once. Source: CD8+ T cells from peripheral blood mononuclear cells, taken before pregnancy. All receptors derive from a female donor with multiple sclerosis, enrolled in a pregnancy study.

This sequence joins TRBV7-2 and TRBJ1-2, with 12 bases lining up with TRBD1. Germline V lookup: CDR1 SGHTA, CDR2 FQGNSA. V shed 5 bases, J shed 1 base, and the junction held 11 bases outside the gene matches. There are 18 residues in the CDR3. The CDR3 coding sequence is TGTGCCAGCAGCCCCCCCCCGGGACAGGGGGCGCTTAACTATGGCTACACCTTC. It yields the protein CASSPPPGQGALNYGYTF.

The V call is TRBV7-3, the J call TRBJ2-7, with 8 bases that match TRBD1. J was trimmed by 3 bases and V by 3 bases; bases with no gene match: 7. CDR3 length: 15 residues. From germline, CDR1 is SGHTA and CDR2 FQGTGA. The CDR3 region is CASSLGQARVYEQYF. CDR3 DNA: TGTGCCAGCAGCTTGGGACAGGCGAGGGTCTACGAGCAGTACTTC.

This sequence joins TRBV1 and TRBJ2-2; the table's TRBD1 call for D was not verified on the DNA. TRBV1 is a pseudogene. The CDR3 is made up of 17 amino acids. CDR3 protein: CTSSQGSPGGPSGELFF. The CDR3 DNA sequence: TGCACCAGCAGCCAAGGGTCCCCTGGGGGCCCTTCCGGGGAGCTGTTTTTT.

V and J are TRBV12-5 and TRBJ2-1; 7 bases are shared with TRBD1. From germline, CDR1 is LGHNT and CDR2 FRNRAP. V lost 0 bases and J lost 8; bases outside the gene matches: 1. The CDR3 is 13 amino acids. The CDR3 DNA is TGTGCTAGTGGTTTGGTAGGGGGCGATGAGCAGTTCTTC. Amino acid sequence: CASGLVGGDEQFF.

This chain connects TRBV15 to TRBJ2-7, with D possibly matching TRBD2 (5 bases). The germline V and J ends were trimmed by 0 bases and 4 bases, with 10 bases remaining between them. This CDR3 has 14 amino acids. The V gene's germline CDR1 is LNHNV and CDR2 YYDKDF (reference sequence). Here the CDR3 reads CATSRDFGLYEQYF. The CDR3 nucleotides read TGTGCCACCAGCAGAGATTTTGGACTTTACGAGCAGTACTTC.

The gene calls are TRBV19 and TRBJ1-2; a weak D match, TRBD1 (5 bases). Germline loops: CDR1 LNHDA, CDR2 SQIVND (reference sequence). This CDR3 is built from 12 residues. With 3 bases removed from V and 6 bases from J, the gap between germline ends came to 8 bases. For the CDR3, the DNA is TGTGCCAGTAGTATTAAGGGGCATGGCTACACCTTC. It translates to CASSIKGHGYTF.

The rearrangement links TRBV4-1 to TRBJ1-1, with D maybe TRBD1 (5 bases). From germline, CDR1 is MGHRA and CDR2 YSYEKL. Trimming stripped 5 bases from V and 2 bases from J, with 9 bases between. This CDR3 is built from 13 residues. The CDR3 sequence is CASSITGNTEAFF. CDR3 bases: TGCGCCAGCAGCATAACAGGTAACACTGAAGCTTTCTTT.

The chain has TRBV14 and TRBJ2-1, with 11 bases lining up with TRBD2. The junction had 6 bases not matched to a gene; V was cut back by 0 bases and J by 5 bases. This CDR3 region has 17 residues. The germline CDR1 and CDR2 sequences are SGHDN and FVKESK. The CDR3 DNA is TGTGCCAGCAGCCAAGATTCGTGGGGACTAGCGGACAATGAGCAGTTCTTC. It yields the protein CASSQDSWGLADNEQFF. Drawing the rest from reference TRBV14 and TRBJ2-1, the complete variable domain is EAGVTQFPSHSVIEKGQTVTLRCDPISGHDNLYWYRRVMGKEIKFLLHFVKESKQDESGMPNNRFLAERTGGTYSTLKVQPAELEDSGVYFCASSQDSWGLADNEQFFGPGTRLTVL.

This clone was detected only once. The CDR3 DNA sequence: TGTGCCAGCAGTTTAGGGGGGGTCGGCTACGAGCAGTACTTC. Its translation: CASSLGGVGYEQYF. This chain links TRBV27 with TRBJ2-7; 7 nucleotides align to TRBD2. The CDR3 is made up of 14 amino acids. Germline values: CDR1 MNHEY, CDR2 SMNVEV (reference sequence). With V trimmed by 2 bases and J by 3 bases, 4 bases remained unmatched.

V is TRBV7-9 and J is TRBJ2-3; TRBD2 aligns across 8 bases. From germline, CDR1 is SEHNR and CDR2 FQNEAQ (reference sequence). CDR3 length equals 17 residues. V was pared by 6 bases and J by 2 bases, with 13 bases of the junction left unmatched. The CDR3 DNA follows: TGTGCCAGCAGTTCAATAGTGTCGCGGGAGGCCACAGATACGCAGTATTTT. As protein: CASSSIVSREATDTQYF. Full variable domain (rest looked up from reference TRBV7-9 and TRBJ2-3): DTGVSQNPRHKITKRGQNVTFRCDPISEHNRLYWYRQTLGQGPEFLTYFQNEAQLEKSRLLSDRFSAERPKGSFSTLEIQRTEQGDSAMYLCASSSIVSREATDTQYFGPGTRLTVL.

This clone has a single count. The CDR3, as DNA: TGTGCCAGTAGTATAGCGGGCGGGAGCTCCTACGAGCAGTACTTC. Amino acid sequence: CASSIAGGSSYEQYF. The chain combines TRBV19 with TRBJ2-7; the match to TRBD2 covers 7 bases. Germline assignment: CDR1 LNHDA and CDR2 SQIVND (reference sequence). This CDR3 has 15 amino acids. V gave up 1 base and J gave up 0 bases; unmatched junction bases: 3.

The chain combines TRBV6-4 with TRBJ2-3, with 10 bases identical to TRBD2. The CDR3 runs 13 residues. Germline loops: CDR1 MRHNA, CDR2 SNTAGT. Trimming removed 9 bases from V and 3 bases from J; junction bases left unmatched: 3. CDR3 sequence reads: CASSSGSTDTQYF. Here the CDR3 DNA reads TGTGCCAGTTCTAGCGGGAGTACAGATACGCAGTATTTT.

This chain uses TRBV4-2 with TRBJ1-4; D unclear. The CDR3 loop spans 16 amino acids. CDR1 is LGHNA and CDR2 is YNFKEQ in the germline V gene. V was cut by 0 bases and J by 0 bases, with 8 bases left in between. The chain's CDR3 is CASSQDIDATNEKLFF. The CDR3 DNA sequence: TGTGCCAGCAGCCAAGATATAGATGCAACTAATGAAAAACTGTTTTTT.

This clone occurred once. V and J are TRBV27 and TRBJ2-1, with D perhaps matching TRBD2 (5 bases). V was clipped by 6 bases and J by 0 bases, with 18 bases between them. Germline lookup yields CDR1 MNHEY and CDR2 SMNVEV (reference sequence). This CDR3 is 17 amino acids long. CDR3 nucleotides: TGTGCCAGCAGAGCCGGGGTGGGCGAAAGCTCCTACAATGAGCAGTTCTTC. Its translation: CASRAGVGESSYNEQFF.

The DNA of the CDR3 is TGCGCCAGCAGCCGTCGAGACAGGGATCTATTAGGCTACACCTTC. It encodes CASSRRDRDLLGYTF. This chain links TRBV4-3 with TRBJ1-2; 7 bases are a match to TRBD1. There are 15 residues in the CDR3. V lost 4 bases, J lost 8 bases, and 13 bases stayed unmatched. In germline, CDR1 is LGHNA, CDR2 YSLEER.

The CDR3 DNA reads as TGCGCCAGCAGCCAAGATCCTCTAGCGGCCAGGGGGCCTACGCAGTATTTT. Protein product: CASSQDPLAARGPTQYF. This chain links TRBV4-1 with TRBJ2-3; D may be TRBD1 (8 bases). This CDR3 is 17 amino acids long. The germline gives CDR1 MGHRA, CDR2 YSYEKL. The V end was cut by 0 bases, the J end by 8 bases, with 21 bases between.

The chain carries TRBV7-2 and TRBJ2-7; D might be TRBD1 (5 bases). CDR3 length: 12 amino acids. CDR1 is SGHTA, CDR2 FQGNSA, per germline. V was clipped by 3 bases and J by 6 bases, with 9 bases between them. CDR3: CASSFTGLEQYF. CDR3 sequence (DNA): TGTGCCAGCAGCTTCACAGGTCTCGAGCAGTACTTC.

The chain employs TRBV5-1 and TRBJ2-3; 11 nucleotides line up with TRBD2. V shed 3 bases, J shed 6 bases, and the junction held 3 bases outside the gene matches. Germline V lookup: CDR1 SGHRS, CDR2 YFSETQ. The CDR3 sequence is 14 residues long. The CDR3 loop reads CASSYASGRDTQYF. CDR3 in DNA: TGCGCCAGCAGCTATGCTAGCGGGAGGGATACGCAGTATTTT.

The table lists this clone with a few counts. The chain couples TRBV7-9 to TRBJ1-1; 9 bases agree with TRBD1. V shed 7 bases, J shed 1 base, and the junction held 7 bases outside the gene matches. There are 15 residues in the CDR3. The germline V gene has CDR1 SEHNR and CDR2 FQNEAQ (reference sequence). The DNA of the CDR3 is TGTGCCAGCACCGCCCCGGACAGGGGGAACACTGAAGCTTTCTTT. Amino acids: CASTAPDRGNTEAFF.

This clone was detected only once. V and J are TRBV5-8 and TRBJ2-7, with a tentative D call TRBD1 (6 bases). V lost 0 bases, J lost 6 bases, and 16 bases lay in between. This CDR3 spans 15 amino acids. Germline CDR1 is SGHTS and CDR2 is YDEGEE. The CDR3 protein is CASSLGVRGEGEQYF. The CDR3 DNA reads as TGTGCCAGCAGCTTGGGGGTCAGGGGCGAAGGCGAGCAGTACTTC.